The sequence of this TCR beta chain was determined in a study of T cells after posttransplantation cyclophosphamide. Method: immunoSEQ multiplex PCR; TCRdb's copy keeps in-frame clones and lacks some. The sample gives 34,000 or so clones, roughly 91% of which show up once; 0.1% is in the top ten. Study-wide results and caveats: TRB clonality was highly associated with recipient CMV seropositivity and reactivation. Later blood repertoires were often dominated by clones from the donor CD8+ memory compartment.

The naive gate required viable CD3+CD4+ or CD3+CD8+ cells with CCR7+CD45RA+CD45RO-CD95-CD27+CD28+ phenotype. The related graft donor's blood sample was taken on the day of bone marrow donation. This CDR3 spans 15 amino acids. Germline V CDR1 and CDR2: SGHRS, YFSETQ. The V segment lost 0 bases and the J segment 6 bases; nucleotides outside the gene matches: 6. A note on this clone: Its antigen is still unknown.

The receptor was isolated from a man aged 25 to 45 in good health and a related stem cell transplant donor. Specimen: naive CD4+ T cells sorted from blood. The V call is TRBV5-1, the J call TRBJ1-5; 7 bases are shared with TRBD1. The CDR3, as DNA: TGCGCCAGCAGCTTGGACCCCGACAGGGTTCAGCCCCAGCATTTT. Its protein product is CASSLDPDRVQPQHF.